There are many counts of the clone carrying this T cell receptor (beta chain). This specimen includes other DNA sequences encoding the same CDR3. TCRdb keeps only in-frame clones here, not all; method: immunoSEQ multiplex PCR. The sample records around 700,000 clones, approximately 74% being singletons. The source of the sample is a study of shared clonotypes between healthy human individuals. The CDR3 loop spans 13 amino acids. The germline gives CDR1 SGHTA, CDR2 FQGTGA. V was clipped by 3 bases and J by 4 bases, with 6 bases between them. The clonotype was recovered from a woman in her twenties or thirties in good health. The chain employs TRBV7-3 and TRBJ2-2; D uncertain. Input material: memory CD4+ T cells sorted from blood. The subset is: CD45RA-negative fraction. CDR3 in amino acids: CASSFSGTGELFF. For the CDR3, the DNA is TGTGCCAGCAGCTTTTCTGGCACCGGGGAGCTGTTTTTT. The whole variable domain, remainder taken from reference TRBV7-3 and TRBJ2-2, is GAGVSQTPSNKVTEKGKYVELRCDPISGHTALYWYRQSLGQGPEFLIYFQGTGAADDSGLPNDRFFAVRPEGSVSTLKIQRTERGDSAVYLCASSFSGTGELFFGEGSRLTVL.